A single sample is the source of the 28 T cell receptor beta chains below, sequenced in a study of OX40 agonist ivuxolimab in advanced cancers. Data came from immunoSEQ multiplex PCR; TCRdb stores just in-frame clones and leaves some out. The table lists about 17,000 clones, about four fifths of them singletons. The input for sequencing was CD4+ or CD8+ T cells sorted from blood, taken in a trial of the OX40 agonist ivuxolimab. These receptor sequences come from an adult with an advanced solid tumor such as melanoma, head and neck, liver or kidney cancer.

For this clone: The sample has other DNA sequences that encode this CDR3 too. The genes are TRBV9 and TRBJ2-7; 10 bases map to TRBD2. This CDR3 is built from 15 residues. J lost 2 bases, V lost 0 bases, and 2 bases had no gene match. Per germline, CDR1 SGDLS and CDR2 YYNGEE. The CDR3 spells CASSVGTSGTYEQYF. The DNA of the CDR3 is TGTGCCAGCAGCGTAGGGACTAGCGGAACCTACGAGCAGTACTTC.

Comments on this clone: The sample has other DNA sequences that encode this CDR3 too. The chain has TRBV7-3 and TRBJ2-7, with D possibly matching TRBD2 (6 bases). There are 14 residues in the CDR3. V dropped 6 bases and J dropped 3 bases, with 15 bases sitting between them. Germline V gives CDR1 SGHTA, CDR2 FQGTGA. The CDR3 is CASSFGGGGYEQYF. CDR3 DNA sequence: TGTGCCAGCAGTTTTGGGGGAGGAGGCTACGAGCAGTACTTC.

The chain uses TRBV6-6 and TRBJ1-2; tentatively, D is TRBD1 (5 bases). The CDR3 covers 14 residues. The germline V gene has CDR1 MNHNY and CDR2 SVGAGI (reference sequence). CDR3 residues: CASRRDGYNYGYTF. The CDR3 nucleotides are TGTGCTAGTAGACGGGACGGCTATAACTATGGCTACACCTTC.

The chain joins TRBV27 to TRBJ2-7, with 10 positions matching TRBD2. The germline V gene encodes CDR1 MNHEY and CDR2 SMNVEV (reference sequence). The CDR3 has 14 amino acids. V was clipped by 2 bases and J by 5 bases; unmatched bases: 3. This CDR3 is CASSLSGRADEQYF. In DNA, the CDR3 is TGTGCCAGCAGTTTAAGCGGGAGGGCAGACGAGCAGTACTTC.

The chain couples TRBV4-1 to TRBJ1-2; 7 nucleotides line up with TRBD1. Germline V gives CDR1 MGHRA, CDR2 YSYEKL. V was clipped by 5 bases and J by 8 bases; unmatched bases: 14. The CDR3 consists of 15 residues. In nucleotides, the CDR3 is TGCGCCAGCAGCAGGGGGCTTGGGGGCGCGGGGGGCTACACCTTC. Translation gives CASSRGLGGAGGYTF.

The DNA of the CDR3 is TGTGCCAGCAGGCCCCCCGGGACCGCGGGCACTGAAGCTTTCTTT. Protein sequence: CASRPPGTAGTEAFF. V is TRBV6-5 and J is TRBJ1-1, with TRBD1 as a possible D gene (5 bases). Looked up from germline, CDR1 is MNHEY and CDR2 is SVGAGI. With 6 bases removed from V and 4 bases from J, the gap between germline ends came to 18 bases. There are 15 residues in the CDR3.

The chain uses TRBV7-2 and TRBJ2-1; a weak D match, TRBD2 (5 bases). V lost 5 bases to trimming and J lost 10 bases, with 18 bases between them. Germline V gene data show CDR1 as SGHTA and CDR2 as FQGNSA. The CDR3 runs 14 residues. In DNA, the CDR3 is TGTGCCAGCAGCCTCGGAGTTCTAGCAGGCGAGCAGTTCTTC. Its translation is CASSLGVLAGEQFF.

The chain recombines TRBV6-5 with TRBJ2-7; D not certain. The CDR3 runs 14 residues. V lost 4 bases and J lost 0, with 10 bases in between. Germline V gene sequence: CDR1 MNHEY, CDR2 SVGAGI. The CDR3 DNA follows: TGTGCCAGCAGTTCCTTTAGCCGCTCCTACGAGCAGTACTTC. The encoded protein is CASSSFSRSYEQYF.

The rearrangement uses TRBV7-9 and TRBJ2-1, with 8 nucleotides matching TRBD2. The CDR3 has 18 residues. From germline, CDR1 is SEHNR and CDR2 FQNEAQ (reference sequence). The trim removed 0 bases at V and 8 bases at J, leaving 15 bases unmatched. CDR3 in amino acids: CASSLAPGSGIRWDEQFF. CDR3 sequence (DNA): TGTGCCAGCAGCTTAGCCCCGGGTAGCGGGATAAGGTGGGATGAGCAGTTCTTC. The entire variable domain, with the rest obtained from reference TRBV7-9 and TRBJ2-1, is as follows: DTGVSQNPRHKITKRGQNVTFRCDPISEHNRLYWYRQTLGQGPEFLTYFQNEAQLEKSRLLSDRFSAERPKGSFSTLEIQRTEQGDSAMYLCASSLAPGSGIRWDEQFFGPGTRLTVL.

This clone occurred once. The CDR3 region has the DNA TGTGCCAGCATGGCTAGCGGGGGGCACAGCTCCTACGAGCAGTACTTC. It encodes CASMASGGHSSYEQYF. The chain joins TRBV27 to TRBJ2-7, with 11 nucleotides matching TRBD2. This CDR3 has 16 residues. CDR1 and CDR2 (germline): MNHEY, SMNVEV (reference sequence). Losses at the gene ends were 7 bases for V and 0 bases for J; bases not matched to a gene: 8.

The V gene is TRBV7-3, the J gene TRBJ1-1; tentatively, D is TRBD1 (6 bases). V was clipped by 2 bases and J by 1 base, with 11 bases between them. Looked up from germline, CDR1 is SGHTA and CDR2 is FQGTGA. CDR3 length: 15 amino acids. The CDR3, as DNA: TGTGCCAGCAGCTTATCGGACAGCCCGAACACTGAAGCTTTCTTT. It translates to CASSLSDSPNTEAFF.

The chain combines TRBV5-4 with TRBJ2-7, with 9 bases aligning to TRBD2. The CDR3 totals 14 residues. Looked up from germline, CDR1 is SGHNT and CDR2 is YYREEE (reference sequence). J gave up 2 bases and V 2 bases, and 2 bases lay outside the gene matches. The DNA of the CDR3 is TGTGCCAGCAGCTTAGCGGGGGGCCCCTACGAGCAGTACTTC. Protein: CASSLAGGPYEQYF.

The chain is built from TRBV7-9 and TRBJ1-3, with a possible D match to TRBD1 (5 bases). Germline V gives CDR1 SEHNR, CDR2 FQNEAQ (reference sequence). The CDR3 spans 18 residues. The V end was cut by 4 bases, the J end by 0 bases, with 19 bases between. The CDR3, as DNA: TGTGCCAGCAGCTCTAGCCCCTCCCAGGGAAACTCTGGAAACACCATATATTTT. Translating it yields CASSSSPSQGNSGNTIYF.

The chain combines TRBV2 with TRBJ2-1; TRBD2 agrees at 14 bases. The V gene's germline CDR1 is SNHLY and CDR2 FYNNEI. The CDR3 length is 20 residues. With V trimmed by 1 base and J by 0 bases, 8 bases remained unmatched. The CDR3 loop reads CASSEGWTSGGHSSYNEQFF. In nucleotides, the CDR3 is TGTGCCAGCAGTGAAGGATGGACTAGCGGGGGGCACTCCTCCTACAATGAGCAGTTCTTC.

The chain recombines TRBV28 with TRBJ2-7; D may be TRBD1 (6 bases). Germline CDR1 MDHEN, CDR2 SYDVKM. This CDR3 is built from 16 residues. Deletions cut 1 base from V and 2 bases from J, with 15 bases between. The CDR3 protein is CASSLSYRVSTYEQYF. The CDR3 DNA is TGTGCCAGCAGTTTATCATACAGGGTAAGCACCTACGAGCAGTACTTC. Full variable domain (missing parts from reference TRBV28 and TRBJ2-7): DVKVTQSSRYLVKRTGEKVFLECVQDMDHENMFWYRQDPGLGLRLIYFSYDVKMKEKGDIPEGYSVSREKKERFSLILESASTNQTSMYLCASSLSYRVSTYEQYFGPGTRLTVT.

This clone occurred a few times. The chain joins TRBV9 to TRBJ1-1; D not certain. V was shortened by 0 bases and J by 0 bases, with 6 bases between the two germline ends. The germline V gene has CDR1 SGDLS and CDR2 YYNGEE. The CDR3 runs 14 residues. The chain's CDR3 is CASSVEGMNTEAFF. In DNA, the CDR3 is TGTGCCAGCAGCGTAGAAGGGATGAACACTGAAGCTTTCTTT.

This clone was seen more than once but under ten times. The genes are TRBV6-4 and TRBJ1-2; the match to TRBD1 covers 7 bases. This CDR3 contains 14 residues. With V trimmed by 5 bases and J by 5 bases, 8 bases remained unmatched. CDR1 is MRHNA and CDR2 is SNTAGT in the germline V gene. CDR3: CASSLEGAPYGYTF. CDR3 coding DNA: TGTGCCAGCAGTTTGGAGGGGGCGCCTTATGGCTACACCTTC.

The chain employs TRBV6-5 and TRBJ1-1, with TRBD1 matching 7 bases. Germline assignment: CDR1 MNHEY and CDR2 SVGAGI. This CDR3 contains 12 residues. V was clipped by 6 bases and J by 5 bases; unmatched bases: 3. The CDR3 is CASRQGWTEAFF. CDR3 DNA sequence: TGTGCCAGCAGACAGGGGTGGACTGAAGCTTTCTTT.

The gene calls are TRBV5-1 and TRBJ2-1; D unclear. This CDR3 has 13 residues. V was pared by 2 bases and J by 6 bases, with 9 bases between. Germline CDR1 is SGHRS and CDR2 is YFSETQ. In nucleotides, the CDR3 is TGCGCCAGCAGCTTAGAAGGGTCCAATGAGCAGTTCTTC. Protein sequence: CASSLEGSNEQFF.

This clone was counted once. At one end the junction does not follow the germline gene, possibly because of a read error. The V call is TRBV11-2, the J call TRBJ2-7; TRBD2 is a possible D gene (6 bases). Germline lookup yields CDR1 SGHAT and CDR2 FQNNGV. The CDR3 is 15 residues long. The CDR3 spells CASSFAQGGSYEQYF. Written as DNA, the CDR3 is TGCGCCAGCAGCTTTGCCCAGGGAGGCTCCTACGAGCAGTACTTC.

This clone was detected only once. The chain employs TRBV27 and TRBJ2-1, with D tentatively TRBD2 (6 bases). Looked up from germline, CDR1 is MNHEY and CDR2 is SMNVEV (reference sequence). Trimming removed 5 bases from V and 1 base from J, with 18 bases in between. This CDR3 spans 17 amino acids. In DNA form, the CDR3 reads TGTGCCAGCAGTCCCCTGGGGGGAGGTGGATCCTACAATGAGCAGTTCTTC. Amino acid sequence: CASSPLGGGGSYNEQFF.

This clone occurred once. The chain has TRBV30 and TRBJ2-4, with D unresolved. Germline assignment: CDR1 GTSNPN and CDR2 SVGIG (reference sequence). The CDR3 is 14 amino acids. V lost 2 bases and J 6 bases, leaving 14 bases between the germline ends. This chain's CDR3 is CAWSTLRPGNIQYF. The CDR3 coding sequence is TGTGCCTGGAGTACCTTACGTCCTGGAAACATTCAGTACTTC. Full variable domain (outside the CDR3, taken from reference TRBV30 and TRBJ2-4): SQTIHQWPATLVQPVGSPLSLECTVEGTSNPNLYWYRQAAGRGLQLLFYSVGIGQISSEVPQNLSASRPQDRQFILSSKKLLLSDSGFYLCAWSTLRPGNIQYFGAGTRLSVL.

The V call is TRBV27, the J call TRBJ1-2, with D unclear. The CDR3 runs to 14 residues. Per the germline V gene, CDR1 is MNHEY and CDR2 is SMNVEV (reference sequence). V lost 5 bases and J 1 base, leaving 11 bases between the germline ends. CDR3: CASSEEGFNYGYTF. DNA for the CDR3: TGTGCCAGCAGTGAAGAAGGGTTTAACTATGGCTACACCTTC.

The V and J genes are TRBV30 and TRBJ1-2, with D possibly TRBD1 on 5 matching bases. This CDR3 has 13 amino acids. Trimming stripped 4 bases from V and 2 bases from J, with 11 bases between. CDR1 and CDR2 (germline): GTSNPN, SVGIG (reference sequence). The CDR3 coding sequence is TGTGCCTGGACCCCGGGACTGAACTATGGCTACACCTTC. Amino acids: CAWTPGLNYGYTF.

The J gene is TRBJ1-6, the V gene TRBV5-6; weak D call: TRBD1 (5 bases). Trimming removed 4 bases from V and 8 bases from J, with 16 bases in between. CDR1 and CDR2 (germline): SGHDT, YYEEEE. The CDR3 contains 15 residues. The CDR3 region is CASSGGAREDSPLHF. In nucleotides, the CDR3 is TGTGCCAGCAGCGGAGGGGCAAGGGAGGATTCACCCCTCCACTTT.

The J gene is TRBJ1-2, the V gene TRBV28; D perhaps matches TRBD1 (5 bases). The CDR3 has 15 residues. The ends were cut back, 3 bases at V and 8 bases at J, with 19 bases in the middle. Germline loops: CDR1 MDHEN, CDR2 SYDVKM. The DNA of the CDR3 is TGTGCCAGCAGTTTCCGGGGGGATATACTTGGGGGCTACACCTTC. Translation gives CASSFRGDILGGYTF.

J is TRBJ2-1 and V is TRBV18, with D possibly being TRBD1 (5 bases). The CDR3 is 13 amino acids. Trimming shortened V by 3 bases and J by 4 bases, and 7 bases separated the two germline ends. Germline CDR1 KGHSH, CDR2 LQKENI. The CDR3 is CASSPAGYNEQFF. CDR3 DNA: TGTGCCAGCTCACCGGCAGGGTACAATGAGCAGTTCTTC.

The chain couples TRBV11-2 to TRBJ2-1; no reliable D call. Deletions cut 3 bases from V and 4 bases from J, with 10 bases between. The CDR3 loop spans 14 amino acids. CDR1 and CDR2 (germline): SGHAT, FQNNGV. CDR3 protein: CASSFKRGYNEQFF. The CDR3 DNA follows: TGTGCCAGCAGCTTTAAGCGCGGTTACAATGAGCAGTTCTTC.